This entry lists 25 T cell receptor beta chains sequenced from one sample in a study of T cell responses to AZD1222 COVID-19 vaccine. Libraries were prepared by immunoSEQ multiplex PCR; TCRdb keeps only in-frame clonotypes and omits some of them. The data contain some 99,000 clones, approximately 87% of them singletons. The source was peripheral blood, collected 28 days after the second AZD1222 dose. These receptors all stem from an adult who received the AZD1222 COVID-19 vaccine.

The V and J genes are TRBV5-4 and TRBJ1-1; TRBD1 is a possible D gene (6 bases). Per germline, CDR1 SGHNT and CDR2 YYREEE (reference sequence). The CDR3 is 15 residues long. V lost 3 bases and J lost 1, with 13 bases in between. The CDR3 sequence: CASSSQGIRNTEAFF. The CDR3 bases are TGTGCCAGCAGCTCCCAGGGGATTCGGAACACTGAAGCTTTCTTT.

This clone was recorded once. This chain uses TRBV4-2 with TRBJ2-2; 14 bases fit TRBD2. Germline loops: CDR1 LGHNA, CDR2 YNFKEQ. CDR3 length equals 19 residues. The V segment lost 0 bases and the J segment 7 bases; nucleotides outside the gene matches: 10. The CDR3 here is CASSQEKRGLAGEGGELFF. CDR3 DNA: TGTGCCAGCAGCCAAGAGAAGCGGGGACTAGCGGGAGAAGGCGGGGAGCTGTTTTTT.

V is TRBV7-2 and J is TRBJ1-2; D is possibly TRBD1 (5 bases). The CDR3 totals 14 residues. Trimming left V 1 base short and J 4 bases short, with 10 bases between. Per germline, CDR1 SGHTA and CDR2 FQGNSA. The DNA of the CDR3 is TGTGCCAGCAGCTTAGATCGAGGGGCCTATGGCTACACCTTC. Amino acids: CASSLDRGAYGYTF.

The gene calls are TRBV11-2 and TRBJ2-1, with 7 bases that match TRBD2. Per the germline V gene, CDR1 is SGHAT and CDR2 is FQNNGV. This CDR3 contains 14 residues. V shed 1 base and J 9 bases; nucleotides not matched to a gene: 6. CDR3 sequence: CASSLAAGDREQFF. CDR3 DNA sequence: TGTGCCAGCAGCTTAGCGGCGGGAGATCGTGAGCAGTTCTTC.

The rearrangement joins TRBV7-3 to TRBJ2-3; 8 positions match TRBD1. The length of the CDR3 is 15 residues. V shed 0 bases and J 1 base; nucleotides not matched to a gene: 0. Germline V gene sequence: CDR1 SGHTA, CDR2 FQGTGA. The CDR3 region is CASSLTGQGTDTQYF. The CDR3 DNA sequence: TGTGCCAGCAGCTTAACGGGACAGGGCACAGATACGCAGTATTTT.

The chain has TRBV6-2 or TRBV6-3 and TRBJ2-1; TRBD1 matches at 8 bases. The CDR3 is 18 amino acids. Germline loops: CDR1 MNHEY, CDR2 SVGEGT. Unmatched junction bases numbered 7, after V lost 0 bases and J lost 0 bases. The CDR3 reads CASSYSVGDRSSYNEQFF. DNA of the CDR3: TGTGCCAGCAGTTACTCGGTTGGGGACAGGAGCTCCTACAATGAGCAGTTCTTC.

This clone showed up just a few times. The chain uses TRBV12-3 or TRBV12-4 and TRBJ1-1, with a possible D match to TRBD1 (5 bases). CDR3 size: 12 residues. Deletions cut 3 bases from V and 11 bases from J, with 13 bases between. DNA of the CDR3: TGTGCCAGCAGTTTCTCCGATTCAGGGGCTTTCTTT. Amino acid sequence: CASSFSDSGAFF.

This CDR3 is CASSLGAVVNTGELFF. The CDR3 DNA sequence: TGTGCCAGCAGCTTAGGGGCGGTGGTGAACACCGGGGAGCTGTTTTTT. This chain uses TRBV7-2 with TRBJ2-2; no definite D call. Germline CDR1 is SGHTA and CDR2 is FQGNSA. The V end was cut by 1 base, the J end by 1 base, with 10 bases between. The CDR3 sequence is 16 residues long.

This rearrangement joins TRBV4-2 to TRBJ2-6; a possible D gene is TRBD1 (6 bases). Trimming left V 1 base short and J 0 bases short, with 10 bases between. There are 17 residues in the CDR3. Germline values: CDR1 LGHNA, CDR2 YNFKEQ. CDR3: CASSQVDSHSGANVLTF. Written as DNA, the CDR3 is TGTGCCAGCAGCCAAGTGGACAGCCACTCTGGGGCCAACGTCCTGACTTTC.

This clone has just one count. V and J are TRBV29-1 and TRBJ1-1; 7 positions agree with TRBD1. The trim removed 6 bases at V and 6 bases at J, leaving 7 bases unmatched. Germline V gene sequence: CDR1 SQVTM, CDR2 ANQGSEA. The CDR3 is 12 residues long. CDR3 sequence: CSVQGRGSEAFF. The CDR3 DNA sequence: TGCAGCGTGCAGGGCAGGGGGTCTGAAGCTTTCTTT. Full variable domain (outside the CDR3, taken from reference TRBV29-1 and TRBJ1-1): SAVISQKPSRDICQRGTSLTIQCQVDSQVTMMFWYRQQPGQSLTLIATANQGSEATYESGFVIDKFPISRPNLTFSTLTVSNMSPEDSSIYLCSVQGRGSEAFFGQGTRLTVV.

The CDR3 nucleotides read TGTGCCAGCAGTTTTAATCCTAATTCACCCCTCCACTTT. This codes for CASSFNPNSPLHF. V gene TRBV12-3 or TRBV12-4 combines with J gene TRBJ1-6; D remains ambiguous. Trimming removed 3 bases at V and 6 bases at J, with 6 bases between. This CDR3 region has 13 residues.

The chain links TRBV6-5 to TRBJ1-5; D not resolved. V lost 6 bases and J lost 7, with 19 bases in between. Looked up from germline, CDR1 is MNHEY and CDR2 is SVGAGI. This CDR3 region has 15 residues. CDR3 protein: CASRQTGDRGQPQHF. The CDR3 nucleotides are TGTGCCAGCAGACAAACCGGAGATCGGGGACAGCCCCAGCATTTT.

The chain employs TRBV29-1 and TRBJ2-7; 10 positions agree with TRBD1. V lost 3 bases and J lost 0; bases outside the gene matches: 5. This CDR3 comprises 15 residues. Germline CDR1 and CDR2: SQVTM and ANQGSEA. The CDR3 DNA follows: TGCAGCGTTGAGTCCGGGACAGGGGCCTCCTACGAGCAGTACTTC. This gives the protein CSVESGTGASYEQYF.

With respect to this clone: This CDR3 is also generated by other DNA sequences in the sample. J is TRBJ1-3 and V is TRBV9; D unresolved. The CDR3 extends over 15 amino acids. The V end lost 0 bases, the J end lost 0 bases, and 7 bases lay between the germline ends. CDR1 is SGDLS, CDR2 YYNGEE, per germline. The CDR3 region has the DNA TGTGCCAGCAGCGTAGGGACCGTCTCTGGAAACACCATATATTTT. It translates to CASSVGTVSGNTIYF.

This clone was seen only once. The chain is built from TRBV14 and TRBJ2-7, with D unresolved. The germline V and J ends were trimmed by 1 base and 7 bases, with 8 bases remaining between them. Per the germline V gene, CDR1 is SGHDN and CDR2 is FVKESK. CDR3 size: 12 residues. CDR3 sequence (DNA): TGTGCCAGCAGCCAAGGGGCGTGGGAGCAGTACTTC. Amino acids: CASSQGAWEQYF.

The chain is built from TRBV6-2 or TRBV6-3 and TRBJ1-5; TRBD1 might be the D (6 bases). Trimming removed 0 bases at V and 1 base at J, with 13 bases between. Germline CDR1 MNHEY, CDR2 SVGEGT. The CDR3 runs to 17 residues. CDR3 amino acids: CASSYSTGALSNQPQHF. CDR3 bases: TGTGCCAGCAGTTACTCGACGGGGGCATTAAGCAATCAGCCCCAGCATTTT.

The chain recombines TRBV30 with TRBJ1-5; D is perhaps TRBD1 (6 bases). This CDR3 has 12 residues. With 3 bases removed from V and 7 bases from J, the gap between germline ends came to 10 bases. Germline lookup yields CDR1 GTSNPN and CDR2 SVGIG (reference sequence). CDR3 amino acids: CAWSRGGQPQHF. As DNA, the CDR3 is TGTGCCTGGAGCCGAGGGGGGCAGCCCCAGCATTTT.

The gene calls are TRBV30 and TRBJ2-1; no clear D. This CDR3 has 11 residues. Per the germline V gene, CDR1 is GTSNPN and CDR2 is SVGIG (reference sequence). V lost 0 bases and J lost 15, with 12 bases in between. This CDR3 reads CAWSVLQHGFF. CDR3 bases: TGTGCCTGGAGTGTACTACAGCACGGGTTCTTC.

The V call is TRBV5-6, the J call TRBJ2-7, with 9 bases that match TRBD1. The CDR3 is 14 amino acids. Trimming cost V 3 bases and J 7 bases; bases outside gene matches: 8. In germline, CDR1 is SGHDT, CDR2 YYEEEE. CDR3 nucleotides: TGTGCCAGCAGCTCCGGGACAGGGCCTCGGGAGCAGTACTTC. It codes for CASSSGTGPREQYF.

This sequence joins TRBV11-2 and TRBJ2-1, with 7 bases lining up with TRBD2. V lost 3 bases and J lost 10; bases outside the gene matches: 3. Germline CDR1 and CDR2: SGHAT and FQNNGV. The CDR3 runs 12 residues. CDR3 residues: CASSLASGEQFF. In DNA, the CDR3 is TGTGCCAGCAGCTTGGCTAGCGGCGAGCAGTTCTTC.

The V call is TRBV9, the J call TRBJ1-2, with D possibly being TRBD1 (6 bases). Germline-derived CDR1 and CDR2 are SGDLS and YYNGEE. V dropped 5 bases and J dropped 5 bases, with 16 bases sitting between them. The length of the CDR3 is 14 residues. For the CDR3, the DNA is TGTGCCAGCAGGGGTCGACAGGATCTTTATGGCTACACCTTC. This encodes CASRGRQDLYGYTF.

This clone appeared once. The rearrangement joins TRBV9 to TRBJ2-5; D unresolved. CDR1 SGDLS and CDR2 YYNGEE come from the germline V gene. The CDR3 contains 15 residues. V was cut by 1 base and J by 5 bases, with 15 bases left in between. CDR3 in DNA: TGTGCCAGCAGCGTACCAGGTGGGCAGGCGGAGACCCAGTACTTC. Its translation is CASSVPGGQAETQYF.

This clone was observed a few times. The CDR3 is CASSRQGDTEAFF. Here the CDR3 DNA reads TGTGCCAGTAGTAGGCAGGGAGACACTGAAGCTTTCTTT. The gene calls are TRBV19 and TRBJ1-1, with a weak D call TRBD1 (5 bases). V was trimmed by 4 bases and J by 3 bases, leaving 9 bases between them. The CDR3 runs to 13 residues. In germline, CDR1 is LNHDA, CDR2 SQIVND (reference sequence).

The rearrangement uses TRBV5-6 and TRBJ1-1; TRBD1 might be the D (6 bases). CDR1 is SGHDT and CDR2 is YYEEEE in the germline V gene. V lost 0 bases and J lost 0, with 12 bases in between. This CDR3 region has 16 residues. CDR3 nucleotides: TGTGCCAGCAGCTTGGTTGCAGGGGACCTGAACACTGAAGCTTTCTTT. Translated: CASSLVAGDLNTEAFF.

The chain employs TRBV29-1 and TRBJ1-5; no clear D gene. This CDR3 has 14 residues. In germline, CDR1 is SQVTM, CDR2 ANQGSEA. Trimming cost V 0 bases and J 7 bases, with 13 bases left between them. The CDR3 bases are TGCAGCGTTGAAGAAGGCGGGGAGAGACAGCCCCAGCATTTT. This sequence encodes CSVEEGGERQPQHF. The whole variable domain, remainder taken from reference TRBV29-1 and TRBJ1-5, is SAVISQKPSRDICQRGTSLTIQCQVDSQVTMMFWYRQQPGQSLTLIATANQGSEATYESGFVIDKFPISRPNLTFSTLTVSNMSPEDSSIYLCSVEEGGERQPQHFGDGTRLSIL.